Below are 23 T cell receptor beta chains sequenced from a single sample in a study of glioma-infiltrating T cells. Amplification of TCR alpha and beta CDR3 regions from RNA used iRepertoire nested multiplex PCR. TCRdb independently ran MiXCR on the multiplex PCR reads; one entry per CDR3 protein. The sample records around 100,000 distinct CDR3 sequences, 25% to 30% being singletons. The sequencing input was glioma tissue, nonneoplastic brain tissue, or PBMCs (not recorded which). These receptors all stem from a human donor with low-grade glioma or glioblastoma, undergoing nonglioma brain surgery, or in good health (not recorded which).

Ten or more counts support this clonotype. It is likely a read error, because the conserved phenylalanine at the end of the CDR3 is missing. The DNA is left out, because the CDR3 cannot be placed on it with certainty; the CDR3 is given as TCRdb lists it. The J gene is TRBJ2-3, the V gene TRBV7-2; the table's TRBD1 call for D was not verified on the DNA. With termini counted, the CDR3 has 14 amino acids. Germline V CDR1 and CDR2: SGHTA, FQGNSA. The CDR3 spells CASSSDWGSPLRPD.

At least ten counts were recorded for this clonotype. The rearrangement joins TRBV24-1 to TRBJ2-6; unclear D gene. CDR1 is KGHDR and CDR2 is SFDVKD in the germline V gene. The germline V and J ends were trimmed by 6 bases and 1 base, with 6 bases remaining between them. The CDR3 runs 14 residues. CDR3: CATSTQSGANVLTF. The CDR3 DNA follows: TGTGCCACCAGTACCCAGTCTGGGGCCAACGTCCTGACTTTC.

V gene TRBV7-2 combines with J gene TRBJ2-3, with a tentative D call TRBD2 (7 bases). The CDR3 runs to 17 residues. Germline V gene sequence: CDR1 SGHTA, CDR2 FQGNSA. The V end was cut by 5 bases, the J end by 5 bases, with 23 bases between. DNA for the CDR3: TGTGCCAGCAGCCTCCTATCTGGGGGGGCGGAGGGAGATACGCAGTATTTT. Its translation: CASSLLSGGAEGDTQYF.

This clonotype was observed a handful of times. This chain joins TRBV6-5 and TRBJ1-2; 10 nucleotides match TRBD1. This CDR3 spans 14 amino acids. V lost 2 bases, J lost 8 bases, and 5 bases stayed unmatched. The germline gives CDR1 MNHEY, CDR2 SVGAGI. CDR3 in DNA: TGTGCCAGCAGTTACGCGGGACAGGGGTACGGCTACACCTTC. Protein product: CASSYAGQGYGYTF.

The V and J genes are TRBV4-2 and TRBJ2-3; TRBD2 might be the D (6 bases). The germline V gene has CDR1 LGHNA and CDR2 YNFKEQ. V lost 0 bases and J 2 bases, leaving 33 bases between the germline ends. The CDR3 length is 23 residues. Here the CDR3 reads CASSQENYGGASVMPSLTDTQYF. As DNA, the CDR3 is TGTGCCAGCAGCCAAGAAAATTACGGGGGAGCTAGCGTTATGCCTTCCCTCACAGATACGCAGTATTTT.

This clonotype was recorded many times. The V call is TRBV29-1, the J call TRBJ2-1; TRBD1 might be the D (5 bases). V lost 6 bases to trimming and J lost 3 bases, with 18 bases between them. CDR3 length: 15 residues. Germline V gene lookup returns CDR1 SQVTM and CDR2 ANQGSEA. CDR3 sequence reads: CSVATQEGSYNEQFF. In DNA form, the CDR3 reads TGCAGCGTAGCTACACAGGAAGGTAGCTACAATGAGCAGTTCTTC.

The rearrangement joins TRBV6-2 or TRBV6-3 to TRBJ1-3; no definite D call. Germline loops: CDR1 MNHEY, CDR2 SVGEGT. With 4 bases removed from V and 2 bases from J, the gap between germline ends came to 9 bases. This CDR3 has 14 residues. This CDR3 reads CASSLSYTGNTIYF. DNA for the CDR3: TGTGCCAGCAGTTTATCCTACACTGGAAACACCATATATTTT.

Details on this clonotype: This may be a read error: a much more frequent sequence differs by one nucleotide. This sequence joins TRBV3-1 and TRBJ1-5; D not certain. CDR1 and CDR2 (germline): LGHDT, YNNKEL (reference sequence). The CDR3 covers 12 residues. CDR3: CASGLRDQHQHF. The CDR3 region has the DNA TGTGCCAGCGGATTACGGGATCAGCACCAGCATTTT.

Ten or more counts support this clonotype. The V and J genes are TRBV28 and TRBJ1-3; 8 bases are a match to TRBD1. The CDR3 spans 15 residues. Germline V lookup: CDR1 MDHEN, CDR2 SYDVKM. The V gene end was trimmed by 5 bases and the J gene end by 1 base; junction bases not matched to a gene: 4. CDR3 sequence: CASSPGGKSGNTIYF. For the CDR3, the DNA is TGTGCCAGCAGTCCAGGGGGCAAGTCTGGAAACACCATATATTTT.

The V and J genes are TRBV5-1 and TRBJ1-5, with no clear D. Germline CDR1 is SGHRS and CDR2 is YFSETQ. The CDR3 is 15 residues long. V shed 4 bases and J shed 3 bases, with 14 bases lying between them. Here the CDR3 DNA reads TGCGCCAGCAGCACGCGACCGGGAGACAATCAGCCCCAGCATTTT. Protein: CASSTRPGDNQPQHF.

This clonotype was found many times. The chain couples TRBV7-2 to TRBJ2-3; 10 bases line up with TRBD2. Germline CDR1 reads SGHTA; CDR2 reads FQGNSA. CDR3 size: 17 residues. The J segment lost 3 bases and the V segment lost 2 bases, leaving 8 bases of the junction unmatched. The CDR3 sequence is CASSLRGSGGATDTQYF. DNA of the CDR3: TGTGCCAGCAGCTTAAGGGGCAGCGGGGGGGCGACAGATACGCAGTATTTT.

This clonotype came up a few times. This chain joins TRBV18 and TRBJ1-1, with a tentative D call TRBD1 (6 bases). CDR1 and CDR2 (germline): KGHSH, LQKENI. Trimming removed 6 bases from V and 8 bases from J, with 13 bases in between. The CDR3 totals 12 residues. In DNA, the CDR3 is TGTGCCAGCTCCCAATTGGGGGGCGAAGCTTTCTTT. Its translation is CASSQLGGEAFF.

This clonotype appeared a single time. A much more abundant neighbour one base away suggests this may be a read error. V gene TRBV20-1 combines with J gene TRBJ2-3; D may correspond to TRBD1 or TRBD2 (6 bases each). Looked up from germline, CDR1 is DFQATT and CDR2 is SNEGSKA (reference sequence). The CDR3 is 15 residues long. CDR3 residues: CSIVSGAHSTDTQYF. The CDR3 nucleotides are TGCAGCATTGTTTCGGGGGCGCATAGCACAGATACGCAGTATTTT.

This clonotype was recorded many times. The V gene is TRBV7-9, the J gene TRBJ1-2, with 8 nucleotides matching TRBD1. The trim removed 6 bases at V and 3 bases at J, leaving 6 bases unmatched. Germline CDR1 is SEHNR and CDR2 is FQNEAQ (reference sequence). The length of the CDR3 is 14 residues. The CDR3, as DNA: TGTGCCAGCAGACCTAAGACAGGGGACTATGGCTACACCTTC. Encoded protein: CASRPKTGDYGYTF.

This clonotype was seen more than once but under ten times. J is TRBJ2-1 and V is TRBV18; D gene uncertain. The CDR3 loop spans 12 amino acids. V lost 1 base, J lost 8 bases, and 6 bases lay in between. The germline gives CDR1 KGHSH, CDR2 LQKENI. CDR3 residues: CASSPLRDEQFF. DNA for the CDR3: TGTGCCAGCTCACCACTTAGGGATGAGCAGTTCTTC.

Turning to this clonotype: This may be a read error: a much more frequent sequence differs by one nucleotide. The J gene is TRBJ1-1, the V gene TRBV7-9; perhaps TRBD1 as D (5 bases). Trimming cost V 5 bases and J 4 bases, with 11 bases left between them. The CDR3 is made up of 13 amino acids. Germline loops: CDR1 SEHNR, CDR2 FQNEAQ (reference sequence). CDR3 nucleotides: TGTGCCAGCAGCCTCGGGGCGCCCACTGAAGCTTTCTTT. This gives the protein CASSLGAPTEAFF.

In its sample, this clonotype is medium-sized. The V and J genes are TRBV27 and TRBJ1-1; D remains ambiguous. The ends were cut back, 2 bases at V and 4 bases at J, with 8 bases in the middle. Germline V gives CDR1 MNHEY, CDR2 SMNVEV (reference sequence). This CDR3 spans 13 amino acids. The CDR3 reads CASSLRSSTEAFF. The DNA for the CDR3 is TGTGCCAGCAGTTTAAGGTCGAGCACTGAAGCTTTCTTT.

About this clonotype: This may be a read error: a much more frequent sequence differs by one nucleotide. V gene TRBV5-1 combines with J gene TRBJ2-1, with D unresolved. The germline V gene has CDR1 SGHRS and CDR2 YFSETQ. The CDR3 is made up of 13 amino acids. CDR3 sequence (DNA): TGCGCCAGCAACTTGGTCGTGGACAATGAGCAGTTCTTC. This translates into CASNLVVDNEQFF.

This clonotype was observed many times. The CDR3 reads CASSFGDRNTEAFF. CDR3 DNA sequence: TGTGCCAGCAGTTTTGGGGACAGGAACACTGAAGCTTTCTTT. The rearrangement joins TRBV27 to TRBJ1-1; 7 bases match TRBD1. Unmatched junction bases numbered 2, after V lost 3 bases and J lost 1 base. Looked up from germline, CDR1 is MNHEY and CDR2 is SMNVEV (reference sequence). The CDR3 length is 14 residues.

This clonotype was observed a handful of times. The V call is TRBV29-1, the J call TRBJ2-6; no clear D. CDR1 SQVTM and CDR2 ANQGSEA come from the germline V gene. The V and J ends lost 5 bases and 4 bases respectively, with 18 bases between them. This CDR3 is 16 amino acids long. CDR3 bases: TGCAGCGTTCCAGCATTTCCAGCAACCGGGGCCAACGTCCTGACTTTC. The encoded protein is CSVPAFPATGANVLTF.

This clonotype was recorded a few times. This rearrangement joins TRBV19 to TRBJ2-5; D unresolved. V lost 7 bases, J lost 5 bases, and 17 bases lay in between. This CDR3 is built from 14 residues. CDR1 and CDR2 from the germline V gene are LNHDA and SQIVND (reference sequence). The CDR3 here is CASMKTRQSETQYF. The CDR3, as DNA: TGTGCCAGTATGAAGACGCGTCAATCGGAGACCCAGTACTTC.

This clonotype has just a few counts. The chain couples TRBV29-1 to TRBJ2-1; 11 bases agree with TRBD2. J lost 10 bases, V lost 1 base, and 3 bases had no gene match. This CDR3 has 13 residues. Germline CDR1 SQVTM, CDR2 ANQGSEA. CDR3 sequence (DNA): TGCAGCGTTGAAGCTAGCGGGGGGCGGGAGCAGTTCTTC. Its translation: CSVEASGGREQFF.

Details on this clonotype: An end of the junction does not agree with germline; a read error may underlie this. This chain uses TRBV20-1 with TRBJ1-2, with D perhaps matching TRBD1 (5 bases). The CDR3 covers 15 residues. Germline V gene lookup returns CDR1 DFQATT and CDR2 SNEGSKA (reference sequence). CDR3: CGAVKQARQGYGYTF. The CDR3 bases are TGCGGTGCTGTAAAGCAGGCCCGCCAGGGCTATGGCTACACCTTC.